A single sample is the source of the 15 T cell receptor beta chains below, sequenced in a study of OX40 agonist ivuxolimab in advanced cancers. Clones were sequenced by immunoSEQ multiplex PCR, and TCRdb holds only the in-frame ones, with some missing. Found here are tens of thousands of clones, about 90% of them singletons; the top ten hold around 0.43%. The source was CD4+ or CD8+ T cells sorted from blood, collected in a trial of the OX40 agonist ivuxolimab. The receptors originated from an adult with an advanced solid tumor such as melanoma, head and neck, liver or kidney cancer.

The table lists this clone with a few counts. J is TRBJ1-1 and V is TRBV11-2; 7 bases map to TRBD1. V was pared by 5 bases and J by 4 bases, with 7 bases of the junction left unmatched. This CDR3 contains 14 residues. Germline V CDR1 and CDR2: SGHAT, FQNNGV. The CDR3 is CASSKGQIGTEAFF. CDR3 in DNA: TGTGCCAGCAGCAAGGGACAGATCGGCACTGAAGCTTTCTTT.

Only one count was recorded for this clone. This sequence joins TRBV7-2 and TRBJ2-3; TRBD2 matches at 15 bases. The junction had 6 bases not matched to a gene; V was cut back by 6 bases and J by 5 bases. Per germline, CDR1 SGHTA and CDR2 FQGNSA. This CDR3 has 16 residues. In DNA form, the CDR3 reads TGTGCCAGCAGACGGACTAGCGGGAGGGCGTTAGATACGCAGTATTTT. As protein: CASRRTSGRALDTQYF. The whole variable domain, remainder taken from reference TRBV7-2 and TRBJ2-3, is GAGVSQSPSNKVTEKGKDVELRCDPISGHTALYWYRQSLGQGLEFLIYFQGNSAPDKSGLPSDRFSAERTGGSVSTLTIQRTQQEDSAVYLCASRRTSGRALDTQYFGPGTRLTVL.

The rearrangement links TRBV28 to TRBJ2-7; D not resolved. Germline values: CDR1 MDHEN, CDR2 SYDVKM. This CDR3 has 12 residues. V lost 4 bases and J 5 bases, leaving 9 bases between the germline ends. The DNA for the CDR3 is TGTGCCAGCAGTTCCAGCTTGGACGAGCAGTACTTC. Its protein product is CASSSSLDEQYF. The full variable domain, in which reference TRBV28 and TRBJ2-7 provide the parts outside the CDR3, is DVKVTQSSRYLVKRTGEKVFLECVQDMDHENMFWYRQDPGLGLRLIYFSYDVKMKEKGDIPEGYSVSREKKERFSLILESASTNQTSMYLCASSSSLDEQYFGPGTRLTVT.

J is TRBJ2-2 and V is TRBV7-6; TRBD1 matches at 9 bases. The CDR3 spans 16 residues. In germline, CDR1 is SGHVS, CDR2 FNYEAQ. With 5 bases clipped from V and 4 bases from J, the junction kept 8 bases outside the gene matches. This chain's CDR3 is CASSRKDRGITGELFF. The CDR3 DNA sequence: TGTGCCAGCAGCCGCAAGGACAGGGGTATCACCGGGGAGCTGTTTTTT. The variable domain in full, with the rest retrieved from reference TRBV7-6 and TRBJ2-2, is GAGVSQSPRYKVTKRGQDVALRCDPISGHVSLYWYRQALGQGPEFLTYFNYEAQQDKSGLPNDRFSAERPEGSISTLTIQRTEQRDSAMYRCASSRKDRGITGELFFGEGSRLTVL.

The rearrangement uses TRBV10-3 and TRBJ2-7, with 8 bases aligning to TRBD2. This CDR3 is 14 amino acids long. CDR1 and CDR2 from the germline V gene are ENHRY and SYGVKD. V trimming: 7 bases; J trimming: 6 bases; junction bases outside the gene matches: 11. For the CDR3, the DNA is TGTGCCATCAAAGACCCCGGGGGGGGCTCCGAGCAGTACTTC. It codes for CAIKDPGGGSEQYF.

J is TRBJ2-2 and V is TRBV11-3, with D hard to call. The CDR3 loop spans 15 amino acids. Germline-derived CDR1 and CDR2 are SGHNT and YENEEA. V was trimmed by 1 base and J by 3 bases, leaving 9 bases between them. The chain's CDR3 is CASSLGSVDTGELFF. CDR3 sequence (DNA): TGTGCCAGCAGCTTAGGAAGCGTTGACACCGGGGAGCTGTTTTTT.

This chain uses TRBV7-9 with TRBJ1-2; D is uncertain. The V end was cut by 1 base, the J end by 2 bases, with 11 bases between. The CDR3 runs 15 residues. CDR1 and CDR2 from the germline V gene are SEHNR and FQNEAQ (reference sequence). CDR3 loop: CASSLDLGRNYGYTF. In nucleotides, the CDR3 is TGTGCCAGCAGCTTAGATCTAGGCAGGAACTATGGCTACACCTTC.

The chain employs TRBV5-4 and TRBJ2-1; D possibly corresponds to TRBD2 (5 bases). The CDR3 loop spans 15 amino acids. The V end was cut by 0 bases, the J end by 6 bases, with 13 bases between. Germline CDR1 reads SGHNT; CDR2 reads YYREEE (reference sequence). The CDR3 protein is CASSLGGGGSNEQFF. The CDR3 DNA sequence: TGTGCCAGCAGCTTGGGAGGTGGCGGGTCCAATGAGCAGTTCTTC.

The genes are TRBV6-1 and TRBJ1-1; tentatively, D is TRBD1 (5 bases). V dropped 8 bases and J dropped 5 bases, with 21 bases sitting between them. CDR3 length equals 15 residues. Germline V gives CDR1 MNHNS, CDR2 SASEGT. The CDR3 region has the DNA TGTGCCAGCGGAGTGGGGGAATTTGGAGGGACTGAAGCTTTCTTT. This sequence encodes CASGVGEFGGTEAFF.

The V and J genes are TRBV7-2 and TRBJ2-5; 13 nucleotides align to TRBD2. V was clipped by 5 bases and J by 5 bases; unmatched bases: 8. Germline lookup yields CDR1 SGHTA and CDR2 FQGNSA. The CDR3 is 16 residues long. In DNA, the CDR3 is TGTGCCAGCAGCCGAGGGACTAGCGGGGAGGGGGAGACCCAGTACTTC. Translating it yields CASSRGTSGEGETQYF.

Comments on this clone: The junction does not match germline at one end; this may be a read error. The V call is TRBV16, the J call TRBJ1-4; D may be TRBD1 (6 bases). The germline V gene encodes CDR1 KGHSY and CDR2 FQNENV. The CDR3 extends over 11 amino acids. CDR3 DNA: TGTGCCAGCAGCCATCGAGGGGACATTTCTTTT. It yields the protein CASSHRGDISF.

The chain links TRBV28 to TRBJ1-3, with a tentative D call TRBD1 (5 bases). CDR1 and CDR2 from the germline V gene are MDHEN and SYDVKM. Trimming shortened V by 5 bases and J by 4 bases, and 15 bases separated the two germline ends. This CDR3 spans 15 amino acids. CDR3 sequence (DNA): TGTGCCAGCAGTGGGGCGGAGGAAGGGGGAAACACCATATATTTT. The encoded protein is CASSGAEEGGNTIYF.

The chain joins TRBV13 to TRBJ1-2, with 7 bases lining up with TRBD1. CDR1 is PRHDT and CDR2 is FYEKMQ in the germline V gene (reference sequence). This CDR3 contains 14 residues. With 2 bases clipped from V and 4 bases from J, the junction kept 4 bases outside the gene matches. The CDR3 is CASSLTGAGYGYTF. As DNA, the CDR3 is TGTGCCAGCAGCTTAACAGGGGCAGGCTATGGCTACACCTTC.

The rearrangement joins TRBV7-8 to TRBJ1-5; 10 nucleotides line up with TRBD1. V gave up 6 bases and J gave up 7 bases; unmatched junction bases: 12. Germline CDR1 reads SGHVS; CDR2 reads FQNEAQ. CDR3 length: 16 residues. The CDR3 reads CASRLTGGASGQPQHF. The CDR3 region has the DNA TGTGCCAGCAGATTGACAGGGGGCGCTTCTGGGCAGCCCCAGCATTTT.

This chain connects TRBV5-8 to TRBJ1-3; maybe TRBD1 (5 bases). The ends were cut back, 4 bases at V and 8 bases at J, with 16 bases in the middle. CDR3 length equals 14 residues. CDR1 SGHTS and CDR2 YDEGEE come from the germline V gene. In DNA form, the CDR3 reads TGTGCCAGCAGCCAGGACACCCAGCGGGACACCATATATTTT. Its translation: CASSQDTQRDTIYF.